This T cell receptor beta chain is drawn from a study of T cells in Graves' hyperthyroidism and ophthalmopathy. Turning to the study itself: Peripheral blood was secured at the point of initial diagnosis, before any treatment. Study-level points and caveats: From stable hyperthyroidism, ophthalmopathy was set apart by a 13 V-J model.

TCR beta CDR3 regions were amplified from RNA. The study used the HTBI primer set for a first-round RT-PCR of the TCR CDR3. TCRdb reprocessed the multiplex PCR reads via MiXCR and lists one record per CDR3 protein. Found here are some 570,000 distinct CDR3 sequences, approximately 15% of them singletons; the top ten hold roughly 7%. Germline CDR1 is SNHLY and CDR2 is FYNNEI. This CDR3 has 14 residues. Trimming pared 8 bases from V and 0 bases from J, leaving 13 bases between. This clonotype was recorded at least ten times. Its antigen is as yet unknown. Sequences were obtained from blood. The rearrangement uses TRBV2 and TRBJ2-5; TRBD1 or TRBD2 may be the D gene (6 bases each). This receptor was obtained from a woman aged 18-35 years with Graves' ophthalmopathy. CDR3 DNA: TGTGCCAGCTCTTGGGGGGCCCACCAAGAGACCCAGTACTTC. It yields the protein CASSWGAHQETQYF.